This T cell receptor (beta chain) comes out of a study of T cells in Graves' hyperthyroidism and ophthalmopathy. Researchers amplified the TCR beta CDR3 regions from RNA transcripts. In the first-round RT-PCR of the TCR CDR3, the HTBI primer set was used. Each CDR3 protein is one row after TCRdb ran MiXCR on the multiplex PCR reads. The sample includes roughly 98,000 distinct CDR3 sequences, approximately 39% of them seen just once. Exclusion of patients followed from uncontrolled infection, other autoimmune disease, pregnancy or lactation. This CDR3 is 15 amino acids long. Germline V CDR1 and CDR2: DFQATT, SNEGSKA (reference sequence). Trimming removed 1 base at V and 4 bases at J, with 16 bases between.

This receptor was identified in a woman between 25 and 40 years old with Graves' hyperthyroidism. Sequenced: peripheral blood or thyroid tissue (not recorded which). This chain connects TRBV20-1 to TRBJ1-1; D might be TRBD1 (6 bases). DNA of the CDR3: TGCAGTGCTAGAGCCGGGTCAGGGGCGAGCACTGAAGCTTTCTTT. This sequence encodes CSARAGSGASTEAFF.